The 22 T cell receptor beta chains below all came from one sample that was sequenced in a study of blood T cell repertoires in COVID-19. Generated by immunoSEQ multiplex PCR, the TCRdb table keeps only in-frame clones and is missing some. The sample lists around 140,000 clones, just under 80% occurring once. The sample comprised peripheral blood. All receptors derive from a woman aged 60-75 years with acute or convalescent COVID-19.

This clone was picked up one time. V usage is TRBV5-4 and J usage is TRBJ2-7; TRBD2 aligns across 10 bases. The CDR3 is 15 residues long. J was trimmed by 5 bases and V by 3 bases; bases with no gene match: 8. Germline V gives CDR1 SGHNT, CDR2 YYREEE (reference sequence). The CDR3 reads CASSSRAGGFHEQYF. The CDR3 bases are TGTGCCAGCAGCTCCCGAGCGGGAGGGTTCCACGAGCAGTACTTC.

CDR3 DNA: TGTGCCAGCAGCGTATACGGGACTAGCTACAATGAGCAGTTCTTC. It encodes CASSVYGTSYNEQFF. This rearrangement joins TRBV9 to TRBJ2-1; 8 nucleotides match TRBD2. Germline-derived CDR1 and CDR2 are SGDLS and YYNGEE. Trimming removed 1 base from V and 3 bases from J; junction bases left unmatched: 3. The CDR3 extends over 15 amino acids.

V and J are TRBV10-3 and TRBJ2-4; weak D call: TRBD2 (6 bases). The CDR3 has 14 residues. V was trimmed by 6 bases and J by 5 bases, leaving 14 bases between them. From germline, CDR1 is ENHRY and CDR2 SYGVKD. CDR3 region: CAISPGGAQNIQYF. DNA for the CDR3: TGTGCCATCAGCCCAGGCGGGGCCCAAAACATTCAGTACTTC.

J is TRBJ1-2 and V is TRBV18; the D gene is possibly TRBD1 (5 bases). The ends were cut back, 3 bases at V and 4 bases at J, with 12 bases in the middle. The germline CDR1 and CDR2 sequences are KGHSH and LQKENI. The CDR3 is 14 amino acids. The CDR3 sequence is CASSPAGSAYGYTF. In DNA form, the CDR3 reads TGTGCCAGCTCACCCGCAGGGTCGGCCTATGGCTACACCTTC. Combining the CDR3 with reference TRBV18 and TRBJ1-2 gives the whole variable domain NAGVMQNPRHLVRRRGQEARLRCSPMKGHSHVYWYRQLPEEGLKFMVYLQKENIIDESGMPKERFSAEFPKEGPSILRIQQVVRGDSAAYFCASSPAGSAYGYTFGSGTRLTVV.

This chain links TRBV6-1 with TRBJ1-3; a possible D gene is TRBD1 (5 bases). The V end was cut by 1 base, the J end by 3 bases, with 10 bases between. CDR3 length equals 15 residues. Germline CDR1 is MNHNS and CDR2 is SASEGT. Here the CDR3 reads CASSEGGLLGNTIYF. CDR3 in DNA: TGTGCCAGCAGTGAAGGGGGACTCCTTGGAAACACCATATATTTT.

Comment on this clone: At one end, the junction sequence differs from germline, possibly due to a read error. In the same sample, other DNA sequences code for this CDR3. CDR3 DNA: TGTGCCAGCAGTCAAGCTCTAGCGGGAGGTTACGAGCAGTACTTC. Its protein is CASSQALAGGYEQYF. The chain joins TRBV3-1 (or the pseudogene TRBV3-2) to TRBJ2-7, with TRBD2 matching 11 bases. The V gene's germline CDR1 is LGHDT and CDR2 YNNKEL (reference sequence). CDR3 size: 15 residues.

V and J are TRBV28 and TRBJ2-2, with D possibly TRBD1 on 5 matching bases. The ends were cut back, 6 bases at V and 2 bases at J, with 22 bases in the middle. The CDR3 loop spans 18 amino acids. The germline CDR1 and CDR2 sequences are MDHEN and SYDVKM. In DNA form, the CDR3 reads TGTGCCAGCAGACTCTTAACAGGCTTCCTAGGAAACACCGGGGAGCTGTTTTTT. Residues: CASRLLTGFLGNTGELFF.

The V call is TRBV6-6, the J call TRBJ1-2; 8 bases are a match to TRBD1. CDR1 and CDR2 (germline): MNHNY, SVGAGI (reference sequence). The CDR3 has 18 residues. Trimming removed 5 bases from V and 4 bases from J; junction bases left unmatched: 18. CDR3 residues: CASSRIGGGTGGFYGYTF. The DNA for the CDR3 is TGTGCCAGCAGTCGCATCGGTGGCGGGACAGGAGGGTTCTATGGCTACACCTTC.

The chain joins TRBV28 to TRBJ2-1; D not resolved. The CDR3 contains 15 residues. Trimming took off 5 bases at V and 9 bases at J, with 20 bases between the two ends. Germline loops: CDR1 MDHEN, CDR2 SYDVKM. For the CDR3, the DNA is TGTGCCAGCAGTAAGAAATGGGCCCCAATGGGTGAGCAGTTCTTC. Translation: CASSKKWAPMGEQFF.

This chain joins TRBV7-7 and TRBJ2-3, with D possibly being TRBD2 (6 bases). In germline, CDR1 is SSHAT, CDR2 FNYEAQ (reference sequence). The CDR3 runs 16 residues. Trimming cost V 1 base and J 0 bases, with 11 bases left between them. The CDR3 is CASSLGLAPSTDTQYF. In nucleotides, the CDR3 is TGTGCCAGCAGCTTAGGGCTAGCGCCTAGCACAGATACGCAGTATTTT.

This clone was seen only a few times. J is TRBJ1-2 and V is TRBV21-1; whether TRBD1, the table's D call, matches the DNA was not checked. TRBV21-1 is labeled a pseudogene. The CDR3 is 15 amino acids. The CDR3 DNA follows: TGTGCCAGCAGCAAAAACCGGGACAGGGACTATGGCTACACCTTC. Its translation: CASSKNRDRDYGYTF.

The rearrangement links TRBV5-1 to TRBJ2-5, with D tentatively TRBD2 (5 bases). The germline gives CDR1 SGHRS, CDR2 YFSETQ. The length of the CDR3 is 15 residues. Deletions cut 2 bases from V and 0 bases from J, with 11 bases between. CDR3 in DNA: TGCGCCAGCAGCTTCAGTGACGGGGACCAAGAGACCCAGTACTTC. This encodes CASSFSDGDQETQYF.

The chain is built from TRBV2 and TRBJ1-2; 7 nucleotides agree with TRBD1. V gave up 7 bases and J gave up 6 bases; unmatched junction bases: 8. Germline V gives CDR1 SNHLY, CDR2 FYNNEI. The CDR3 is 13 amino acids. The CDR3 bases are TGTGCCAGCACCCCGGGACAGAGGAATGGCTACACCTTC. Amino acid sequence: CASTPGQRNGYTF.

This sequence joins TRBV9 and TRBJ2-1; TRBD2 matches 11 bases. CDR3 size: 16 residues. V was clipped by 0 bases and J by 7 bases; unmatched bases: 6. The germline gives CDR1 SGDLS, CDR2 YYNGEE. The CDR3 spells CASSVGLAGKFNEQFF. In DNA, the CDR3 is TGTGCCAGCAGCGTAGGACTAGCGGGAAAATTTAATGAGCAGTTCTTC.

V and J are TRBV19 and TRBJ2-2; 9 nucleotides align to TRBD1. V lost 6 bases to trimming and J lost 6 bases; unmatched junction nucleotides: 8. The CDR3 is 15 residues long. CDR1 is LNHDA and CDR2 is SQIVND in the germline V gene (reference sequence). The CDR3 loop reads CASRSVGTGPGELFF. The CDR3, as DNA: TGTGCCAGTAGAAGCGTCGGGACAGGGCCCGGGGAGCTGTTTTTT. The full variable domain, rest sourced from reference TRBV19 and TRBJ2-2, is DGGITQSPKYLFRKEGQNVTLSCEQNLNHDAMYWYRQDPGQGLRLIYYSQIVNDFQKGDIAEGYSVSREKKESFPLTVTSAQKNPTAFYLCASRSVGTGPGELFFGEGSRLTVL.

The CDR3 nucleotides read TGTGCCAGCTCACCGGAGGGCAATGAGCAGTTCTTC. It is translated as CASSPEGNEQFF. The J gene is TRBJ2-1, the V gene TRBV18, with D possibly being TRBD2 (6 bases). Germline CDR1 reads KGHSH; CDR2 reads LQKENI. The V end lost 3 bases, the J end lost 6 bases, and 6 bases lay between the germline ends. CDR3 length equals 12 residues.

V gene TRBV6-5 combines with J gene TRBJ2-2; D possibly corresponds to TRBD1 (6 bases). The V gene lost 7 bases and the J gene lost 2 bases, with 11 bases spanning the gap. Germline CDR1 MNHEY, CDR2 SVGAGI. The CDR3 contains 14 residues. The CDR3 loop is CASNPGHNTGELFF. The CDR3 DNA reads TGTGCCAGCAACCCGGGACATAACACCGGGGAGCTGTTTTTT.

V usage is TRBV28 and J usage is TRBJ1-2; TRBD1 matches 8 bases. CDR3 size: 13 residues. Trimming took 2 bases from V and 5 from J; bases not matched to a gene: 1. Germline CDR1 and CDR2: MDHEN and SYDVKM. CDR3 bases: TGTGCCAGCAGTTTAAGGGACAGGTATGGCTACACCTTC. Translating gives CASSLRDRYGYTF.

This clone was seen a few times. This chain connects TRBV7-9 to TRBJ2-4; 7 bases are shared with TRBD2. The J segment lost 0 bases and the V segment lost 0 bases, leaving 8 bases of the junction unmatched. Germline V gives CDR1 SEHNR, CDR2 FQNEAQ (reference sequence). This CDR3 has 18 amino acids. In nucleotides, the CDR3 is TGTGCCAGCAGCTTAGCAAGGGAGGGTCGCCTAGCCAAAAACATTCAGTACTTC. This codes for CASSLAREGRLAKNIQYF.

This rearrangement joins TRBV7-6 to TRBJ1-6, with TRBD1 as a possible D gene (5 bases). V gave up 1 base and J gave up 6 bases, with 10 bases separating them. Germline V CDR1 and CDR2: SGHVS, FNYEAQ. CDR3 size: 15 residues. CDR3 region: CASSLGGTGNSPLHF. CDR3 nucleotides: TGTGCCAGCAGCTTAGGGGGGACTGGTAATTCACCCCTCCACTTT.

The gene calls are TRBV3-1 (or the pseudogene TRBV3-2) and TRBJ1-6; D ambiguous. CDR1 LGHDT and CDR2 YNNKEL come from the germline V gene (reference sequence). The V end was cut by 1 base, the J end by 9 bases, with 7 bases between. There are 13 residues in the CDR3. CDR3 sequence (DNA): TGTGCCAGCAGCCAAGCCCGGGGTTCACCCCTCCACTTT. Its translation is CASSQARGSPLHF.

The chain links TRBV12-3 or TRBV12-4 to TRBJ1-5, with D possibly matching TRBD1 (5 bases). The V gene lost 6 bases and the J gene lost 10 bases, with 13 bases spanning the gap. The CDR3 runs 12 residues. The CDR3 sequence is CASSPTAQPQHF. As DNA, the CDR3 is TGTGCCAGCAGCCCGACAGCCCAACCCCAGCATTTT.